The source of this TCR beta chain is a study of control samples from healthy donors and cancer patients. Method: immunoSEQ multiplex PCR; TCRdb's copy keeps in-frame clones and lacks some. The table lists 150,000 or so clones, around 88% of them singletons, with approximately 1.8% in the top ten. The CDR3 extends over 15 amino acids. V was trimmed by 2 bases and J by 4 bases, leaving 14 bases between them. CDR1 is MNHEY and CDR2 is SVGAGI in the germline V gene. This TCR came from a man between 18 and 35 years old in good health. The sample consisted of blood. The chain couples TRBV6-5 to TRBJ1-1, with D maybe TRBD1 (6 bases). The CDR3 DNA is TGTGCCAGCAGTTACCGTCCAGGGGTCGGCACTGAAGCTTTCTTT. This codes for CASSYRPGVGTEAFF.